This T cell receptor beta chain was recorded in a study of T cells after yellow fever vaccination. Study in general: SMART-Seq v4 Ultra Low Input prepared the low-cell-number fractions.

CDR3 length equals 13 residues. Trimming took 1 base from V and 5 from J, leaving 9 bases between them. Germline assignment: CDR1 DFQATT and CDR2 SNEGSKA (reference sequence). Template switching with 5'RACE generated the TCR cDNA and added a universal primer site and UMIs. TCRdb redid the calling of the 5' RACE reads with MiXCR, one entry per CDR3 protein. Of approximately 600,000 distinct CDR3 sequences in the sample, 10% to 15% were seen once. This clonotype has a handful of counts. The sample here was PBMCs, taken on the day of the yellow fever booster vaccination. This receptor was identified in a man aged 25-40 years who received the YFV17D yellow fever vaccine. The J gene is TRBJ1-5, the V gene TRBV20-1, with unresolved D. Here the CDR3 reads CSARGQPDQPQHF. The CDR3, as DNA: TGCAGTGCTAGAGGCCAGCCTGATCAGCCCCAGCATTTT.